Below, 14 T cell receptor beta chains from the same sample are listed, as sequenced in a study of cytomegalovirus exposure and HLA in healthy donors. Produced via immunoSEQ multiplex PCR; TCRdb's table is partial and in-frame only. In the table there are tens of thousands of clones, roughly 89% of which are singletons. Sequences were obtained from PBMCs. Receptors originate from a woman aged 18-29 years in good health and CMV-seropositive.

V usage is TRBV28 and J usage is TRBJ2-4, with 8 bases lining up with TRBD1. CDR1 and CDR2 (germline): MDHEN, SYDVKM. The trim removed 10 bases at V and 1 base at J, leaving 9 bases unmatched. The CDR3 runs to 15 residues. The CDR3 protein is CATRTGNGAKNIQYF. The CDR3 nucleotides read TGTGCCACCCGGACAGGGAATGGGGCCAAAAACATTCAGTACTTC.

This clone came up once. This chain joins TRBV7-2 and TRBJ1-3; 7 bases align to TRBD1. This CDR3 is 16 amino acids long. Germline CDR1 is SGHTA and CDR2 is FQGNSA. The trim removed 7 bases at V and 6 bases at J, leaving 15 bases unmatched. In nucleotides, the CDR3 is TGTGCCAGCACCCTTCGTCCACAGGGGATTGAAAACACCATATATTTT. It codes for CASTLRPQGIENTIYF. Complete variable domain (other parts from reference TRBV7-2 and TRBJ1-3): GAGVSQSPSNKVTEKGKDVELRCDPISGHTALYWYRQSLGQGLEFLIYFQGNSAPDKSGLPSDRFSAERTGGSVSTLTIQRTQQEDSAVYLCASTLRPQGIENTIYFGEGSWLTVV.

V gene TRBV29-1 combines with J gene TRBJ1-1; D is possibly TRBD1 (5 bases). Trimming cost V 0 bases and J 12 bases, with 17 bases left between them. This CDR3 has 13 amino acids. Germline assignment: CDR1 SQVTM and CDR2 ANQGSEA. The CDR3 region has the DNA TGCAGCGTTGAAGATCAAGACAGCCAAGGAACTTTCTTT. Translation: CSVEDQDSQGTFF.

The chain has TRBV29-1 and TRBJ2-1; 7 bases are a match to TRBD1. J gave up 5 bases and V 8 bases, and 12 bases lay outside the gene matches. Germline V lookup: CDR1 SQVTM, CDR2 ANQGSEA. The CDR3 sequence is 14 residues long. CDR3 in amino acids: CSTNRGQMDNEQFF. The CDR3 DNA follows: TGCAGCACGAACCGGGGACAGATGGACAATGAGCAGTTCTTC.

This rearrangement joins TRBV18 to TRBJ2-7, with D perhaps TRBD1 (6 bases). With 2 bases removed from V and 6 bases from J, the gap between germline ends came to 14 bases. CDR1 is KGHSH, CDR2 LQKENI, per germline. The CDR3 runs to 14 residues. CDR3 coding DNA: TGTGCCAGCTCACCAGGAACAGGGCGGCGCGAGCAGTACTTC. It translates to CASSPGTGRREQYF.

The V and J genes are TRBV4-3 and TRBJ2-7, with 10 bases lining up with TRBD1. The CDR3 totals 18 residues. With 0 bases clipped from V and 3 bases from J, the junction kept 11 bases outside the gene matches. The germline V gene has CDR1 LGHNA and CDR2 YSLEER. The CDR3 DNA is TGCGCCAGCAGCCAAGACGCGGGGTCGGGACAGGGGAACTACGAGCAGTACTTC. This codes for CASSQDAGSGQGNYEQYF.

V is TRBV2 and J is TRBJ2-1, with D possibly TRBD1 on 6 matching bases. V lost 7 bases, J lost 7 bases, and 17 bases lay in between. The CDR3 runs to 14 residues. CDR1 SNHLY and CDR2 FYNNEI come from the germline V gene. CDR3 DNA sequence: TGTGCCAGCAAAGCGACAGGCTTTTCGAATGAGCAGTTCTTC. This sequence encodes CASKATGFSNEQFF.

The CDR3 coding sequence is TGTGCCAGTAGCCTCGGAGGGGATCAGCCCCAGCATTTT. As protein: CASSLGGDQPQHF. V is TRBV19 and J is TRBJ1-5; D is perhaps TRBD1 (5 bases). Germline CDR1 and CDR2: LNHDA and SQIVND (reference sequence). The ends were cut back, 6 bases at V and 5 bases at J, with 11 bases in the middle. The CDR3 loop spans 13 amino acids.

This chain joins TRBV7-9 and TRBJ1-1, with unresolved D. The germline CDR1 and CDR2 sequences are SEHNR and FQNEAQ (reference sequence). The CDR3 spans 13 residues. V lost 4 bases, J lost 6 bases, and 12 bases lay in between. The CDR3 nucleotides read TGTGCCAGCAGCTCCGGGGAACGTGCTGAAGCTTTCTTT. Its protein product is CASSSGERAEAFF.

J is TRBJ1-1 and V is TRBV18, with D possibly being TRBD1 (6 bases). The CDR3 runs 14 residues. Germline CDR1 KGHSH, CDR2 LQKENI. With 2 bases removed from V and 4 bases from J, the gap between germline ends came to 11 bases. Here the CDR3 DNA reads TGTGCCAGCTCACCAAGCAAAGGGGGCACTGAAGCTTTCTTT. Its translation is CASSPSKGGTEAFF.

The chain recombines TRBV2 with TRBJ2-1; 11 bases line up with TRBD1. The CDR3 runs 18 residues. Germline lookup yields CDR1 SNHLY and CDR2 FYNNEI. Losses at the gene ends were 4 bases for V and 3 bases for J; bases not matched to a gene: 11. CDR3 loop: CASSGTGGELSVYNEQFF. The DNA for the CDR3 is TGTGCCAGCAGTGGGACAGGGGGCGAGTTATCTGTCTACAATGAGCAGTTCTTC.

The V call is TRBV4-1, the J call TRBJ2-5, with unresolved D. Between the trimmed V and J ends, which lost 0 bases and 5 bases, there was a span of 13 bases. CDR1 and CDR2 from the germline V gene are MGHRA and YSYEKL. The CDR3 runs 15 residues. CDR3 sequence: CASSQDPGSWETQYF. As DNA, the CDR3 is TGCGCCAGCAGCCAAGACCCGGGTAGTTGGGAGACCCAGTACTTC.

V usage is TRBV5-5 and J usage is TRBJ2-7, with 7 positions matching TRBD1. This CDR3 has 15 residues. The trim removed 0 bases at V and 6 bases at J, leaving 9 bases unmatched. From germline, CDR1 is SGHKS and CDR2 YYEKEE (reference sequence). The CDR3 spells CASSLDVGDRVEQYF. In DNA, the CDR3 is TGTGCCAGCAGCTTGGATGTCGGAGACAGGGTCGAGCAGTACTTC. Based on the CDR3 plus reference TRBV5-5 and TRBJ2-7, the full variable domain is DAGVTQSPTHLIKTRGQQVTLRCSPISGHKSVSWYQQVLGQGPQFIFQYYEKEERGRGNFPDRFSARQFPNYSSELNVNALLLGDSALYLCASSLDVGDRVEQYFGPGTRLTVT.

This sequence joins TRBV10-2 and TRBJ1-4; a possible D gene is TRBD1 (6 bases). CDR3 size: 13 residues. The germline CDR1 and CDR2 sequences are WSHSY and SAAADI. The V end was cut by 6 bases, the J end by 11 bases, with 16 bases between. The CDR3 DNA reads TGCGCCAGCAGAGCGGCAGGGGAGGGGAAACTGTTTTTT. This gives the protein CASRAAGEGKLFF.